This TCR beta chain emerged from a study of PD-1 and CTLA-4 blockade in melanoma (dated by TCRdb to about 2021). Study-wide context: The study compared how PD-1 blockade and CTLA-4 blockade affected the melanoma-reactive CD8 T cell response in patients with melanoma.

Details on this clone: The antigen it binds to is not known. Base qualities are missing; no much larger clone stands one base away.

Preparation of the library involved the immunoSEQ multiplex PCR assay. The source is immuneACCESS, and TCRdb retained only in-frame sequences with V and J called. Part of the clones is not carried over; for the studies checked, unresolved V genes explain less than half of this, and the remainder is unexplained. The table for this sample lists around 16,000 clones; about 71% of them were counted only once. 14% of the sample is taken by the ten largest. V loses 3 bases, J loses 1 base, and the germline ends lie 9 bases apart. CDR1 and CDR2 are drawn from the germline V gene (reference sequence): MNHNY, SVGAGI. Including the terminal cysteine and phenylalanine, the CDR3 comprises 14 residues. The sequence is cut down to CDR3 DNA, 42 bases in frame from base 1.

The origin of this receptor is a human donor with melanoma. This specimen was CD8+ T cells from peripheral blood, taken from a patient given anti-PD-1 treatment. In this chain, TRBV6-6 is recombined with TRBJ1-1; the D gene is perhaps TRBD1, on 6 matching bases. The CDR3 amino acid sequence is: CASSYNRENTEAFF. The sequence in DNA is TGTGCCAGCAGTTATAACAGGGAGAACACTGAAGCTTTCTTT.